One T cell receptor (beta chain) is described in this entry. Its binding antigen is unknown. Nothing much larger sits one base from this clone, and base qualities are not available. The data were obtained in a study of T cells in localized non-small cell lung cancer (dated by TCRdb to the early 2020s). Regarding the complete study: The study examined T cell repertoires in under 300 patients with early-stage NSCLC and compared tumors with uninvolved tumor-adjacent lungs. The cohort consisted of a few hundred treatment-naive NSCLC patients whose localized lung tumors had been resected. A mean age of approximately 70 years was recorded for the NSCLC patients, of whom roughly 130 were male and more than 95 were female.

At diagnosis, tumor, uninvolved tumor-adjacent lung and peripheral blood were collected and then preserved as a mix of FFPE and fresh-frozen material. For TCR repertoire profiling, the blood samples were analyzed as peripheral blood mononuclear cells. The immunoSEQ Assay was used to sequence TCR beta CDR3 regions from DNA. Regarding the original processing steps: T cell density was computed as TCR beta template counts normalized to usable DNA estimated by amplifying housekeeping genes. Richness was estimated with the preseqR package, extrapolating to 400,000 templates for PBMC samples and 120,000 templates for tissue samples. Clonality was taken to be one minus Pielou's evenness. To identify tissue-enriched TCRs, differential abundance testing was run on productive amino-acid clonotypes with a minimum total count of 5 and an alpha of 0.1. The Jaccard Index and the Morisita Overlap Index were used to measure repertoire overlap between compartments. GLIPH clustered TCR beta CDR3s with public tetramer-defined viral CDR3s; viral motifs required at least three viral sequences plus V-gene enrichment. TCRdb carries this immuneACCESS record with in-frame sequences only. Its versions omit some clonotypes, under half of them owing to an unresolved V gene in the studies checked, with the rest unexplained. V and J calls and clone size are those listed in that table; D and trimming were worked out from the DNA. The sample table contains about 21,000 clones; only one count was recorded for roughly 88% of them. 25% to 35% of the sample is taken by the ten largest.

Summary of the overall study and its limitations: Because multi-region sequencing of the tumors was not done, intratumor heterogeneity could not be ruled out. Of the top 100 tumor clones, a median of about 53 were detected in paired uninvolved adjacent lung; approximately 28 were also among that lung's top 100. Higher T cell density in blood was associated with longer overall survival, whereas higher clonality in adjacent lung was associated with shorter survival. Uninvolved tumor-adjacent lung showed the highest T cell clonality, higher than tumor, which suggests more focused antigenic responses in the uninvolved tumor-adjacent lung. Because of the exploratory design, TCR variables were selected using unadjusted p-values without false-discovery rate correction.

V loses 7 bases, J loses 2 bases, and the germline ends lie 15 bases apart. CDR1 and CDR2, looked up from the germline V gene, are MNHEY and SVGAGI. From the cysteine up to the phenylalanine, the CDR3 has a length of 14 residues. The retained sequence is limited to the CDR3, 42 bases, with the frame set at the first base. The V and J genes are TRBV6-5 and TRBJ2-7; the D region is possibly TRBD1 or TRBD2, each matching across 5 bases. The clonotype comes from a male donor aged 60 or over with stage II lung adenocarcinoma. The material was peripheral blood mononuclear cells, obtained before any cancer treatment. The bases are TGTGCCAGCAATCGGGACGGGTTGACCTACGAGCAGTACTTC. This codes for CASNRDGLTYEQYF.